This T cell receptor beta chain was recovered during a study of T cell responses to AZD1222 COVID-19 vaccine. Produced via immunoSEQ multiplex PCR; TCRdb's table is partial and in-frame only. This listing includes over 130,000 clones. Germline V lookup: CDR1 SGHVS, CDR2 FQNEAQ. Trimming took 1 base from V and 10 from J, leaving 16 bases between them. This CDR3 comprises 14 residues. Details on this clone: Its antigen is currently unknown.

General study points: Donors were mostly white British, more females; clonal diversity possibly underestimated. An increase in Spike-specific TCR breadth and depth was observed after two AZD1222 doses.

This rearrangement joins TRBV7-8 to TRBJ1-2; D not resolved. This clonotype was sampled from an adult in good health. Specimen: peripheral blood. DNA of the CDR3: TGTGCCAGCAGCTTAGGCCGGGGTTATGAGGTCTACACCTTC. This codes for CASSLGRGYEVYTF.